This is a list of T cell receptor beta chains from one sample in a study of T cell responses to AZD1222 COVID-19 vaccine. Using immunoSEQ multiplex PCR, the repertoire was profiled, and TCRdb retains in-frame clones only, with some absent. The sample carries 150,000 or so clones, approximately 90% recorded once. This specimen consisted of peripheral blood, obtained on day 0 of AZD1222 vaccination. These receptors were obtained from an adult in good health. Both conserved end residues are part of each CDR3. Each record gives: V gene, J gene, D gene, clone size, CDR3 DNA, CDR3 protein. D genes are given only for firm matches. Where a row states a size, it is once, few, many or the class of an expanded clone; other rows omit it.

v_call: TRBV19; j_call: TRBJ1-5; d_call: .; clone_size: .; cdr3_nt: TGTGCCAGTAGTATGTCCCAGCTGTATCAGCCCCAGCATTTT; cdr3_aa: CASSMSQLYQPQHF
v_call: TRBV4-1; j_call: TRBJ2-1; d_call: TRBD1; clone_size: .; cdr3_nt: TGCGCCAGCAGCCAAAACGACAGGGCTTCTTACAATGAGCAGTTCTTC; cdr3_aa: CASSQNDRASYNEQFF
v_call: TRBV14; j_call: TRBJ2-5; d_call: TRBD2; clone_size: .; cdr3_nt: TGTGCCAGCAGCCAGGGACTAGCGGGACAAGAGACCCAGTACTTC; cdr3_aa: CASSQGLAGQETQYF
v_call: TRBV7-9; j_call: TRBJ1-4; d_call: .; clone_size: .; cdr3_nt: TGTGCCAGCAGCTCCCTGAATGAAAAACTGTTTTTT; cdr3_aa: CASSSLNEKLFF
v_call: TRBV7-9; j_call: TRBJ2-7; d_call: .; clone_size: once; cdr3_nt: TGTGCCAGCAGCCACCCGACGCAAAGGGAAGACGAGCAGTACTTC; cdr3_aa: CASSHPTQREDEQYF
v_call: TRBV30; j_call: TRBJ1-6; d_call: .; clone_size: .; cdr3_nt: TGTGCCTGGAGCCCCACCCCCAGTTCACCCCTCCACTTT; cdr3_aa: CAWSPTPSSPLHF
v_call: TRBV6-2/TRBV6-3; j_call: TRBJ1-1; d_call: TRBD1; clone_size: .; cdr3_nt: TGTGCCAGCAGTTTTCCCGGGACAGGGGGCTGGAGCACTGAAGCTTTCTTT; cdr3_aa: CASSFPGTGGWSTEAFF
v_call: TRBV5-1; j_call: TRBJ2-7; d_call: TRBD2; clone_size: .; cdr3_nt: TGCGCCAGCAGCTCTACCGGGACTAGCGGGAGCTACGAGCAGTACTTC; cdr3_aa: CASSSTGTSGSYEQYF
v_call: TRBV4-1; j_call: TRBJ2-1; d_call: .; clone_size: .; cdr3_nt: TGCGCCAGCAGCCGTTTGGCGGCAGGGAATGAGCAGTTCTTC; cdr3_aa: CASSRLAAGNEQFF
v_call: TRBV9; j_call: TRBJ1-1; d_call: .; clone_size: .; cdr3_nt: TGTGCCAGCAGCGGAAACATGAACACTGAAGCTTTCTTT; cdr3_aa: CASSGNMNTEAFF
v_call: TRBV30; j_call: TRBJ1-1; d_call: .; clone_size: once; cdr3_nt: TGTGCCTGGCGCCCGGGCACCACTGAAGCTTTCTTT; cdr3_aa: CAWRPGTTEAFF
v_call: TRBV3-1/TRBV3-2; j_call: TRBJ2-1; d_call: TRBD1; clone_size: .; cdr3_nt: TGTGCCAGCAGCCAAGCAGGGGGCAGGCAGTTCTTC; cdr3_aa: CASSQAGGRQFF
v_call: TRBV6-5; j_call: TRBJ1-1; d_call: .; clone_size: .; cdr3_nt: TGTGCCAGCAGTCCCCGTGGGAACACTGAAGCTTTCTTT; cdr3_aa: CASSPRGNTEAFF
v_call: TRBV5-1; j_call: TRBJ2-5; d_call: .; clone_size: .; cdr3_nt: TGCGCCAGCAGCTTTGATCAGCTACAAGAGACCCAGTACTTC; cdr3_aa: CASSFDQLQETQYF
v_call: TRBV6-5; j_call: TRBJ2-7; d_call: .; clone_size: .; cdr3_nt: TGTGCCAGCAGTTACTCCAGGGCTGGGTACGAGCAGTACTTC; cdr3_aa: CASSYSRAGYEQYF
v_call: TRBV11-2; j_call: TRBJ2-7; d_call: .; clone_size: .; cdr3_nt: TGTGCCAGCAGTTCTACCTACGAGCAGTACTTC; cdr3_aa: CASSSTYEQYF
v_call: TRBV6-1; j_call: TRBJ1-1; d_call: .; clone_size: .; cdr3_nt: TGTGCCAGCAGTGAAGGTAGCATTCCCACTGAAGCTTTCTTT; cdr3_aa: CASSEGSIPTEAFF
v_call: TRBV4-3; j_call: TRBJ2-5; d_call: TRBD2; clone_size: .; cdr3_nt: TGCGCCAGCAGCCAAGAGCTAGCGGGAGCTCAGACCCAGTACTTC; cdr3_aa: CASSQELAGAQTQYF
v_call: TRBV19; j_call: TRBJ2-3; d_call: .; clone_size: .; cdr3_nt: TGTGCCAGTAGTCCCCTTGGGGGGGGCCGTGCAGATACGCAGTATTTT; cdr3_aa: CASSPLGGGRADTQYF
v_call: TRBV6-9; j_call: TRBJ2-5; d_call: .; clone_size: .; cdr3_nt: TGTGCCAGCAGTTTCGCGCAAGAGACCCAGTACTTC; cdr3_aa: CASSFAQETQYF
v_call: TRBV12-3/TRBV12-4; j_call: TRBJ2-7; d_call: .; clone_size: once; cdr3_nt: TGTGCCAGCAGTTTTAGGAAGAACGAGCAGTACTTC; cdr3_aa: CASSFRKNEQYF
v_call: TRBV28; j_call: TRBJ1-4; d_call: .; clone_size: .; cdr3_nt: TGTGCCAGCAGTTTAGGGTCCACAACTAATGAAAAACTGTTTTTT; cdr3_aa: CASSLGSTTNEKLFF
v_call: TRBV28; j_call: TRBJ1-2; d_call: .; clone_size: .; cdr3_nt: TGTGCCAGCAGTTTGGGAAGCCTAAACTATGGCTACACCTTC; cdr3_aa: CASSLGSLNYGYTF
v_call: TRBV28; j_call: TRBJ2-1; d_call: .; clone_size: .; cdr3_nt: TGTGCCAGCAGACCCCGGGACAATGAGCAGTTCTTC; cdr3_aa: CASRPRDNEQFF
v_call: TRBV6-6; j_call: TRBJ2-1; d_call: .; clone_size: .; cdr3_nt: TGTGCCAGCATCCGACAGGTCCAAGGGGTCGCTGAGCAGTTCTTC; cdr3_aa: CASIRQVQGVAEQFF
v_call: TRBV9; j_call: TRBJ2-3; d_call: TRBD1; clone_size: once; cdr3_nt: TGTGCCAGCAGCACCTGGACAGGGCCCGATACGCAGTATTTT; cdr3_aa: CASSTWTGPDTQYF
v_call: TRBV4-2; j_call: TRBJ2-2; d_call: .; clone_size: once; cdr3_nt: TGTGCCAGCAGCTACACGGGGGAGAACACCGGGGAGCTGTTTTTT; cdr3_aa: CASSYTGENTGELFF
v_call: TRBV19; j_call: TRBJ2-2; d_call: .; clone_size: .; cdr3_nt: TGTGCCAGTAGTAGCGGACCTTCCTACTTGTACACCGGGGAGCTGTTTTTT; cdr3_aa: CASSSGPSYLYTGELFF
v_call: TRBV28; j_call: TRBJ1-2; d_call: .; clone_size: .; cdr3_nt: TGTGCCAGCTCCGAAGGCGCCGGCGGCTACACCTTC; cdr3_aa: CASSEGAGGYTF
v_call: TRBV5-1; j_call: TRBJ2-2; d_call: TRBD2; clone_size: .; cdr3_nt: TGCGCCAGCAGCCTCGGGCCTAGCGGGGCTGGCGGGGAGCTGTTTTTT; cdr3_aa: CASSLGPSGAGGELFF
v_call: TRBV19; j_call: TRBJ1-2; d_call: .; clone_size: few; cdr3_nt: TGTGCCAGTACTCATGGGGGTGGCTACACCTTC; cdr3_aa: CASTHGGGYTF
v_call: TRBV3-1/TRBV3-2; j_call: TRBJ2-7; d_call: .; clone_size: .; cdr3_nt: TGTGCCAGCAGCCAAGATTCGGGCCCGGGCGAGCAGTACTTC; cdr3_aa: CASSQDSGPGEQYF
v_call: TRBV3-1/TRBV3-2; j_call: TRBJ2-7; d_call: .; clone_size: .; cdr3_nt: TGTGCCAGCAGCCCAGGGACGTCTTACGAGCAGTACTTC; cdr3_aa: CASSPGTSYEQYF
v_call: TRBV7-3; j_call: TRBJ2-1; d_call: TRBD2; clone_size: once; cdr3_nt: TGTGCCAGCAGCTCTAGGGGCGGGAGGGCCACGAATGAGCAGTTCTTC; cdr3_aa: CASSSRGGRATNEQFF
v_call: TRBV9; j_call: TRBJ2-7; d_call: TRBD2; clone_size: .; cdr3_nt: TGTGCCAGCAGCGTAGGGATCACCGGGACTAGCGGGAACATCGGGAAGCCCTACGAGCAGTACTTC; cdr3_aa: CASSVGITGTSGNIGKPYEQYF
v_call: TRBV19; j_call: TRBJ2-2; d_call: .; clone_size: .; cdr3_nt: TGTGCCAGTAGTAAGCACACCGGGGAGCTGTTTTTT; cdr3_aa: CASSKHTGELFF
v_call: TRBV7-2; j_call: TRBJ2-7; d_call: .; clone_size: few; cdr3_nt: TGTGCCAGCAGCTTAGGGGAGAGCTCCTACGAGCAGTACTTC; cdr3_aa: CASSLGESSYEQYF
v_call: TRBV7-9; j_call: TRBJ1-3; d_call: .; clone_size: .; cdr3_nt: TGTGCCAGCAGCTCCACCAAACCTATCTCTGGAAACACCATATATTTT; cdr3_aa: CASSSTKPISGNTIYF
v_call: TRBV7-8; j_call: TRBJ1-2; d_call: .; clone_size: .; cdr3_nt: TGTGCCAGCAGCTTATCCTCCTGGAGGGCGGGCTACACCTTC; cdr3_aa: CASSLSSWRAGYTF
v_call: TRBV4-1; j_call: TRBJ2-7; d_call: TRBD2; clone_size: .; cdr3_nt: TGCGCCAGCAGCCACCTTTACGGGGGGGCTACCTACGAGCAGTACTTC; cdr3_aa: CASSHLYGGATYEQYF
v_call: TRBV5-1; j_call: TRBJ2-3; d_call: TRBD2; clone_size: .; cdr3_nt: TGCGCCAGCAGCTTCGGCGGGAGGGTGAGAGATACGCAGTATTTT; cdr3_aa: CASSFGGRVRDTQYF
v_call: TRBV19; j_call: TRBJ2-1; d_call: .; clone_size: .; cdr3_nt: TGTGCCAGTAGTTTGGGAGACAGCCCCTACAATGAGCAGTTCTTC; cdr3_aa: CASSLGDSPYNEQFF
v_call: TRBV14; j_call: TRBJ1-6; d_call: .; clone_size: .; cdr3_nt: TGTGCCAGCAGCCCATCCTATAATTCACCCCTCCACTTT; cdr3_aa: CASSPSYNSPLHF
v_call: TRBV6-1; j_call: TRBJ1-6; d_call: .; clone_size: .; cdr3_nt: TGTGCCAGCAGTGAGGGGGGGTCACCCCTCCACTTT; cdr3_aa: CASSEGGSPLHF